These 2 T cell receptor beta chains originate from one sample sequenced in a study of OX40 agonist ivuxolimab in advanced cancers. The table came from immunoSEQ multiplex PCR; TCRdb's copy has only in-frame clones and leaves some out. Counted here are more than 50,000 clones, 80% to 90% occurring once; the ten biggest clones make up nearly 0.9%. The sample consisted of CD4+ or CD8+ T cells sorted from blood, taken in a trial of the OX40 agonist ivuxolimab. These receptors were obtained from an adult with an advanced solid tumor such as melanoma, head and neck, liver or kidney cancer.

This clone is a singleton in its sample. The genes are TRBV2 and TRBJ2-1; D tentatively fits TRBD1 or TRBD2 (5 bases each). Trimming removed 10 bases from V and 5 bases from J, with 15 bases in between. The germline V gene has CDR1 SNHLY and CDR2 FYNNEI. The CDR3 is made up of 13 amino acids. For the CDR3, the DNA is TGTGCCACCAACCGGGACCACAACAATGAGCAGTTCTTC. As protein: CATNRDHNNEQFF.

The CDR3 DNA sequence: TGTGCCAGCAGAGGGCCCATCTCCTCCTACGAGCAGTACTTC. Translating gives CASRGPISSYEQYF. The chain carries TRBV6-1 and TRBJ2-7; D gene uncertain. The CDR3 totals 14 residues. Deletions cut 6 bases from V and 0 bases from J, with 12 bases between. Germline V gene lookup returns CDR1 MNHNS and CDR2 SASEGT.